A selection of T cell receptor beta chains follows, all from one sample in a study of shared clonotypes between healthy human individuals. TCRdb's table, derived via immunoSEQ multiplex PCR, lists solely in-frame clones and lacks some. The table includes about 2 million clones, approximately 94% detected once. The sequenced material came from naive CD8+ T cells sorted from blood. These receptors all come from a man between 18 and 35 years old in good health. CDR3s include the opening cysteine and the closing phenylalanine or tryptophan. A D gene is named only where the DNA matches it firmly. Where a row states a size, it is once, few, many or the class of an expanded clone; other rows omit it.

d_call	v_call	clone_size	j_call	cdr3_nt	cdr3_aa
TRBD2	TRBV5-6	NA	TRBJ2-1	TGTGCCAGCAGCTTAGGCGGGAGCTCCTACAATGAGCAGTTCTTC	CASSLGGSSYNEQFF
NA	TRBV9	once	TRBJ1-6	TGTGCCAGCAGCGTAGAATCAGGCAATAATTCACCCCTCCACTTT	CASSVESGNNSPLHF
NA	TRBV30	NA	TRBJ1-1	TGTGCCTGGAGTGAAGGAACGGCCGAAGCTTTCTTT	CAWSEGTAEAFF
NA	TRBV28	NA	TRBJ1-2	TGTGCCAGCAGTAATCCCCTTTCTTCCTATGGCTACACCTTC	CASSNPLSSYGYTF
NA	TRBV18	NA	TRBJ1-1	TGTGCCAGCTCACCACCGAAGGGGAAAGAGCCTGAAGCTTTCTTT	CASSPPKGKEPEAFF
NA	TRBV11-2	NA	TRBJ2-5	TGTGCCAGCAGCTTAGGTGGGGGGCCAGGGACCCAGTACTTC	CASSLGGGPGTQYF
TRBD2	TRBV25-1	NA	TRBJ2-1	TGTGCCAGCAGTGATCGACTAGCGGGAGAAGAGCAGTTCTTC	CASSDRLAGEEQFF
TRBD1	TRBV29-1	NA	TRBJ2-7	TGCAGCGTTGAGTGGAGGACACAGGGGACCTACGAGCAGTACTTC	CSVEWRTQGTYEQYF
TRBD1	TRBV7-2	NA	TRBJ2-7	TGTGCCACTAGCCTGGAGAAGGGGGCTTACGAGCAGTACTTC	CATSLEKGAYEQYF
NA	TRBV7-8	NA	TRBJ1-4	TGTGCCAGCAGCTCCAGGGGTGGAGGCGAAAAACTGTTTTTT	CASSSRGGGEKLFF
TRBD2	TRBV30	NA	TRBJ2-3	TGTGCCTGGACCGGACTAGCGGGAGTAACAGATACGCAGTATTTT	CAWTGLAGVTDTQYF
TRBD1	TRBV19	NA	TRBJ2-1	TGTGCCAGTAAACTGGGACAGGGAGGCAATGAGCAGTTCTTC	CASKLGQGGNEQFF
NA	TRBV27	NA	TRBJ2-3	TGTGCCAGCAGTTTAGCAGGGCTAGATACGCAGTATTTT	CASSLAGLDTQYF
TRBD1	TRBV18	NA	TRBJ2-7	TGTGCCAGCTCACCCGAGCACAGGGGCCTCGAGCAGTACTTC	CASSPEHRGLEQYF
NA	TRBV27	NA	TRBJ2-5	TGTGCCAGCAGTCAGGGCGGAGGGGGCCAAGAGACCCAGTACTTC	CASSQGGGGQETQYF
NA	TRBV27	NA	TRBJ2-7	TGTGCCAGCAGTTTAGGTCAGGGCACCTACGAGCAGTACTTC	CASSLGQGTYEQYF
NA	TRBV14	NA	TRBJ1-3	TGTGCCAGCAGCCAAGAATGGGGGCCTGGAAACACCATATATTTT	CASSQEWGPGNTIYF
NA	TRBV11-2	NA	TRBJ2-7	TGTGCCAGCCGTAGGCCCGGGACACCTTACGAGCAGTACTTC	CASRRPGTPYEQYF
TRBD1	TRBV11-2	NA	TRBJ1-4	TGTGCCAGCAGCTCAGGGACAGCAACTAATGAAAAACTGTTTTTT	CASSSGTATNEKLFF
NA	TRBV6-5	NA	TRBJ2-1	TGTGCCAGCGGAGAGAGCTCCTACAATGAGCAGTTCTTC	CASGESSYNEQFF
NA	TRBV28	NA	TRBJ2-3	TGTGCCAGCATTACAGCGGGTAGCACAGATACGCAGTATTTT	CASITAGSTDTQYF
NA	TRBV4-3	NA	TRBJ2-7	TGCGCCAGCAGCCAAGTAGTGTCAGCGTACGAGCAGTACTTC	CASSQVVSAYEQYF
TRBD1	TRBV7-9	once	TRBJ2-5	TGTGCCAGCAGCTTGTACGGGACAGGGGATGAGACCCAGTACTTC	CASSLYGTGDETQYF
NA	TRBV4-2	NA	TRBJ2-3	TGTGCCAGCAGCCAAGAATTAGCGGCCTCCACAGATACGCAGTATTTT	CASSQELAASTDTQYF
NA	TRBV2	once	TRBJ2-7	TGTGCCAGCAGAGAAAGTGGATACACCTACGAGCAGTACTTC	CASRESGYTYEQYF
NA	TRBV6-5	NA	TRBJ1-1	TGTGCCAGCAACGGACATGGGGGGAACACTGAAGCTTTCTTT	CASNGHGGNTEAFF
TRBD2	TRBV5-8	NA	TRBJ2-2	TGTGCCAGCAGCTTGGTTCTAGCGGGGAGCACCGGGGAGCTGTTTTTT	CASSLVLAGSTGELFF
NA	TRBV29-1	NA	TRBJ1-2	TGCAGCGTTGAAGGGGGCATGAGAGGCTACACCTTC	CSVEGGMRGYTF
NA	TRBV7-3	NA	TRBJ1-2	TGTGCCAGCAGCTTCGAAGGCGGCTATGGCTACACCTTC	CASSFEGGYGYTF
NA	TRBV28	NA	TRBJ1-2	TGTGCCAGCAGTTTACGGGGAAACTATGGCTACACCTTC	CASSLRGNYGYTF
TRBD1	TRBV9	NA	TRBJ2-5	TGTGCCAGCAGCGTAGGAACAGGGGAAGAGACCCAGTACTTC	CASSVGTGEETQYF
NA	TRBV6-1	NA	TRBJ1-2	TGTGCCAGCAGTGAATGGGACTCTCACTATGGCTACACCTTC	CASSEWDSHYGYTF
TRBD2	TRBV27	NA	TRBJ2-7	TGTGCCAGCAGTTTAAGTGGCAGCGGGGGGGAGCAGTACTTC	CASSLSGSGGEQYF
NA	TRBV5-4	NA	TRBJ1-1	TGTGCCAGCAGCATACTCGACAGAGGGAACACTGAAGCTTTCTTT	CASSILDRGNTEAFF
NA	TRBV6-5	NA	TRBJ2-6	TGTGCCAGCGCCCCAGGGATGTACGGGGCCAACGTCCTGACTTTC	CASAPGMYGANVLTF
TRBD1	TRBV27	few	TRBJ1-6	TGTGCCAGCAGTCGAGGGGACAGCTATTCACCCCTCCACTTT	CASSRGDSYSPLHF
TRBD2	TRBV19	once	TRBJ2-7	TGTGCCAGTAGTATTGGCACTAGCGGAACCTACGAGCAGTACTTC	CASSIGTSGTYEQYF
NA	TRBV27	once	TRBJ2-3	TGTGCCAGCACCTCATTGGGACTCCGCTCGGATACGCAGTATTTT	CASTSLGLRSDTQYF
NA	TRBV6-1	NA	TRBJ1-2	TGTGCCAGCAGTGAAACTCGGGGAGGTGGCTATGGCTACACCTTC	CASSETRGGGYGYTF
TRBD2	TRBV9	NA	TRBJ2-7	TGTGCCAGCAGCGTGTCCGGGACTAGCGGATACGAGCAGTACTTC	CASSVSGTSGYEQYF
NA	TRBV6-5	NA	TRBJ1-6	TGTGCCAGCAGCCAGTCCTTCCTAAGCAGCTCACCCCTCCACTTT	CASSQSFLSSSPLHF
NA	TRBV14	NA	TRBJ1-6	TGTGCCAGCAGCCAGAGTTTCATTCCCGGCCGAATCCTAAATTCACCCCTCCACTTT	CASSQSFIPGRILNSPLHF
TRBD2	TRBV29-1	NA	TRBJ2-7	TGCAGCGTTGAACTATGGCGGGGGATCACCTACGAGCAGTACTTC	CSVELWRGITYEQYF
NA	TRBV5-1	NA	TRBJ2-7	TGCGCCAGCAGCTTGGAGCTCTACTACGAGCAGTACTTC	CASSLELYYEQYF
NA	TRBV4-3	NA	TRBJ1-1	TGCGCCAGCAGCCAAGGTGGGGGGGGCGAGGAAAAAGCTTTCTTT	CASSQGGGGEEKAFF
NA	TRBV27	NA	TRBJ1-1	TGTGCCAGCGCATTGACAGGGAACACTGAAGCTTTCTTT	CASALTGNTEAFF
NA	TRBV19	NA	TRBJ2-7	TGTGCCAGTAGTCCAGGGGCAGGATACTCCTACGAGCAGTACTTC	CASSPGAGYSYEQYF
TRBD1	TRBV19	NA	TRBJ1-1	TGTGCCAGTAGTGGTCGGTCAGGGGGCACCATGAACACTGAAGCTTTCTTT	CASSGRSGGTMNTEAFF
NA	TRBV27	NA	TRBJ2-4	TGTGCCAGCAGCCTTGCAGCGGACGCCAAAAACATTCAGTACTTC	CASSLAADAKNIQYF
TRBD2	TRBV28	NA	TRBJ2-5	TGTGCCAGCAGCGGGGGAGGGGAGACCCAGTACTTC	CASSGGGETQYF
TRBD2	TRBV25-1	NA	TRBJ2-1	TGTGCCAGCAGTGGGGCGGGGGGTTACAATGAGCAGTTCTTC	CASSGAGGYNEQFF
NA	TRBV30	NA	TRBJ2-7	TGTGCCTGGAGTGTAATAAGGCGCGAACGCGAGCAGTACTTC	CAWSVIRREREQYF
TRBD2	TRBV28	NA	TRBJ2-3	TGTGCCAGCAGTCCTCGGACTAGCGGCTTTCCAGATACGCAGTATTTT	CASSPRTSGFPDTQYF
TRBD2	TRBV13	NA	TRBJ2-3	TGTGCCAGCAGCTCTGGACTAGCGGGGGGAACCGATACGCAGTATTTT	CASSSGLAGGTDTQYF
NA	TRBV7-9	NA	TRBJ2-7	TGTGCCAGCAGCTTAGCGGAGGGTTACGAGCAGTACTTC	CASSLAEGYEQYF